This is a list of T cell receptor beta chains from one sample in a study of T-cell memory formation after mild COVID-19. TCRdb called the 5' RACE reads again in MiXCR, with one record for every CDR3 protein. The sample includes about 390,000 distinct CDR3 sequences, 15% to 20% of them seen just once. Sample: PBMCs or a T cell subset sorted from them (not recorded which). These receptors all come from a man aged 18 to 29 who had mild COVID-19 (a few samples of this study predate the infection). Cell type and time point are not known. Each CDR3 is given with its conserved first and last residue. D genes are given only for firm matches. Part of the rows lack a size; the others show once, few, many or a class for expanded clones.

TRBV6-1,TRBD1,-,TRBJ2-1,CASSTHRGLNEQFF,TGTGCCAGCAGTACCCACAGGGGGCTTAATGAGCAGTTCTTC
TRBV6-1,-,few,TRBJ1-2,CASGDYGYTF,TGTGCCAGCGGGGACTATGGCTACACCTTC
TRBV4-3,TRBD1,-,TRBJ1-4,CASSRSRQGVGEKLFF,TGCGCCAGCAGCAGATCTAGACAGGGAGTGGGTGAAAAACTGTTTTTT
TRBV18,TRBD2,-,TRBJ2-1,CASSGGGASYNEQFF,TGTGCCAGCTCGGGCGGGGGGGCCTCCTACAATGAGCAGTTCTTC
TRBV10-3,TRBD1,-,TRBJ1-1,CAITKTGDTEAFF,TGTGCCATCACTAAGACAGGGGACACTGAAGCTTTCTTT
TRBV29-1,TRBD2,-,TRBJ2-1,CSVGGPAGGPTEQFF,TGCAGCGTTGGAGGGCCAGCGGGGGGGCCCACTGAGCAGTTCTTC
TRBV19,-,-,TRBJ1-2,CASSISLVRGYTF,TGTGCCAGTAGTATTAGTCTGGTTCGTGGCTACACCTTC
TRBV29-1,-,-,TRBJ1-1,CSGGGQMNTEAFF,TGCAGCGGCGGGGGACAAATGAACACTGAAGCTTTCTTT
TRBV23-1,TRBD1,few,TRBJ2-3,CASTSIPGTGGRNADTQYF,TGCGCCAGCACCTCTATCCCCGGGACAGGGGGCCGTAACGCAGATACGCAGTATTTT
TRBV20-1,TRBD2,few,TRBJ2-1,CSAMSGGRSYNEQFF,TGCAGTGCTATGTCGGGGGGGCGATCCTACAATGAGCAGTTCTTC
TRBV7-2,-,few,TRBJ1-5,CASSAWSNQPQHF,TGTGCCAGCAGCGCGTGGAGCAATCAGCCCCAGCATTTT
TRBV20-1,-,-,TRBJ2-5,CSANRAGRQETQYF,TGCAGTGCTAATCGGGCGGGGAGGCAAGAGACCCAGTACTTC
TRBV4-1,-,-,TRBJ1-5,CASSQVAHRGDPQHF,TGCGCCAGCAGCCAAGTAGCGCACCGAGGGGATCCCCAGCATTTT
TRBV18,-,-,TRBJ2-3,CASSPPGESTDTQYF,TGTGCCAGCTCACCACCGGGGGAGAGCACAGATACGCAGTATTTT
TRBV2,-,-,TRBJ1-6,CASNARTYNSPLHF,TGTGCCAGCAACGCGCGTACCTATAATTCACCCCTCCACTTT
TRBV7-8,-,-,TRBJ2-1,CASSLRDSSSYNEQFF,TGTGCCAGCAGCCTCCGGGACTCTAGCTCCTACAATGAGCAGTTCTTC
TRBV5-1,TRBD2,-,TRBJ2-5,CATRGGVMETQYF,TGCGCCACCCGGGGGGGTGTAATGGAGACCCAGTACTTC
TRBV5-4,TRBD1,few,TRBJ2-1,CASSDRGSPNEQFF,TGTGCCAGCAGCGACAGGGGGTCGCCCAATGAGCAGTTCTTC
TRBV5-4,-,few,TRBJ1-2,CASSRSAGTYGYTF,TGTGCCAGCAGCCGCTCGGCCGGGACCTATGGCTACACCTTC
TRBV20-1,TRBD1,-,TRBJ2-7,CSATGTGNREQYF,TGCAGTGCCACCGGGACAGGGAACCGGGAGCAGTACTTC
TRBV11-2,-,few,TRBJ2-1,CASSLDLVGEQFF,TGTGCCAGCAGCTTAGATCTAGTGGGTGAGCAGTTCTTC
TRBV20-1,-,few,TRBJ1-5,CSATALDSLNQPQHF,TGCAGTGCTACCGCCCTGGACAGCCTCAATCAGCCCCAGCATTTT
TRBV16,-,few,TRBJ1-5,CASSQSAGEFYQPQHF,TGTGCCAGCAGCCAATCTGCAGGGGAGTTTTATCAGCCCCAGCATTTT
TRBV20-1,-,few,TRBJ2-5,CSASQGTQGETQYF,TGCAGTGCTTCACAGGGTACCCAGGGGGAGACCCAGTACTTC
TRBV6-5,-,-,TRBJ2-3,CASCRSPADTQYF,TGTGCCAGCTGTCGTTCGCCGGCAGATACGCAGTATTTT
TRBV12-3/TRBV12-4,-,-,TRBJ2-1,CASSTRQGWEDEQFF,TGTGCCAGCAGTACCCGACAGGGTTGGGAGGATGAGCAGTTCTTC
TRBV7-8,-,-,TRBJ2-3,CASSLIDGRRTDTQYF,TGTGCCAGCAGCCTCATCGACGGCCGGCGCACAGATACGCAGTATTTT
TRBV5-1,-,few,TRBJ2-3,CASSGGAVDTQYF,TGCGCCAGCAGCGGGGGGGCGGTAGATACGCAGTATTTT
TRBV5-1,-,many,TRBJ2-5,CASSPGGGGIQETQYF,TGCGCCAGCAGCCCGGGCGGTGGGGGGATCCAAGAGACCCAGTACTTC
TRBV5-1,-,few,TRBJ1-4,CASSLTPGENEKLFF,TGCGCCAGCAGCCTAACCCCGGGAGAGAATGAAAAACTGTTTTTT
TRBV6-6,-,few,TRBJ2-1,CASSLPRGSIEQFF,TGTGCCAGCAGCTTACCAAGGGGCTCCATTGAGCAGTTCTTC
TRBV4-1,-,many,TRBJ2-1,CASSQDPGQTYNEQFF,TGCGCCAGCAGCCAAGATCCCGGACAGACCTACAATGAGCAGTTCTTC
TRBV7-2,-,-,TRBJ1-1,CASSLVWADTEAFF,TGTGCCAGCAGCTTAGTTTGGGCGGACACTGAAGCTTTCTTT
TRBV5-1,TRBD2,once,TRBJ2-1,CASSSSGRSGRGAYNEQFF,TGCGCCAGCAGCTCCAGTGGGAGGAGCGGGCGGGGGGCTTACAATGAGCAGTTCTTC
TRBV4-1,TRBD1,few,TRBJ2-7,CASSLSGQAAYEQYF,TGCGCCAGCAGCCTAAGCGGACAGGCCGCCTACGAGCAGTACTTC
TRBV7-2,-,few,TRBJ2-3,CASSRRGAPDTQYF,TGTGCCAGTAGCCGGAGGGGGGCCCCGGATACGCAGTATTTT
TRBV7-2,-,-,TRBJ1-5,CASSLNQGQPQHF,TGTGCCAGCAGCTTAAACCAGGGTCAGCCCCAGCATTTT
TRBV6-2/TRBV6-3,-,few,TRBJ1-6,CASSLDSNSPLHF,TGTGCCAGCAGCTTAGACAGCAATTCACCCCTCCACTTT
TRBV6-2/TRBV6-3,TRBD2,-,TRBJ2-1,CASSYAQRGGSYNEQFF,TGTGCCAGCAGTTATGCCCAGCGGGGGGGCTCCTACAATGAGCAGTTCTTC
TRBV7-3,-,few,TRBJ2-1,CASRQGPYNEQFF,TGTGCCAGCAGACAAGGACCCTACAATGAGCAGTTCTTC
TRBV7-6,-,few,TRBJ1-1,CASSLATRGAYTEAFF,TGTGCCAGCAGCTTAGCGACGAGGGGGGCCTACACTGAAGCTTTCTTT
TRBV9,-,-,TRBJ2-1,CASSGNPGLAYNEQFF,TGTGCCAGCAGCGGAAATCCGGGACTCGCCTACAATGAGCAGTTCTTC
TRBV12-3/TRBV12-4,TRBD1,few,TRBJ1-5,CASSGTGSTNQPQHF,TGTGCCAGCAGTGGGACAGGGAGTACAAACCAGCCCCAGCATTTT
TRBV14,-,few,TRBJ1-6,CASSQVSYNSPLHF,TGTGCCAGCAGCCAAGTGTCCTATAATTCACCCCTCCACTTT
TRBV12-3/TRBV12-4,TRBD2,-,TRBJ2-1,CASSTPRGTSGSSSYNEQFF,TGTGCCAGCAGTACACCCAGGGGGACTAGCGGGAGCAGCTCCTACAATGAGCAGTTCTTC
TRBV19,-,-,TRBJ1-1,CASRLQGVTEAFF,TGTGCCAGTAGGCTCCAGGGTGTCACTGAAGCTTTCTTT
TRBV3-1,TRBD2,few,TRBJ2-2,CASSYDYLAGGTGELFF,TGTGCCAGCAGCTACGACTATCTAGCGGGGGGAACCGGGGAGCTGTTTTTT
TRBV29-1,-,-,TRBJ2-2,CSVDVTGTGELFF,TGCAGCGTTGATGTAACAGGGACCGGGGAGCTGTTTTTT
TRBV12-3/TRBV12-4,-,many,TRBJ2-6,CASSESGANVLTF,TGTGCCAGCAGCGAATCTGGGGCCAACGTCCTGACTTTC
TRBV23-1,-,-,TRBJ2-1,CASTPRRNEQFF,TGCGCCAGCACCCCTCGCAGGAATGAGCAGTTCTTC
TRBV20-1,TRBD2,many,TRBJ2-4,CSARDLASGGAVAIQYF,TGCAGTGCTAGAGATCTTGCCAGCGGGGGGGCCGTGGCCATTCAGTACTTC
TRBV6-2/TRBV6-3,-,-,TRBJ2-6,CASSYVNRFSSSGANVLTF,TGTGCCAGCAGTTACGTAAATCGCTTCTCGAGCTCTGGGGCCAACGTCCTGACTTTC
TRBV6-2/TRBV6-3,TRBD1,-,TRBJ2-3,CASSLTGQGRDTQYF,TGTGCCAGCAGTTTGACCGGACAGGGTCGCGATACGCAGTATTTT
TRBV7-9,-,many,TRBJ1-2,CASSSRQALGGYTF,TGTGCCAGCAGCTCACGACAGGCGTTAGGGGGCTACACCTTC